The entry below gives a single T cell receptor (beta chain) sequence along with its context. Its antigen target is currently unknown. No much larger clone is present one base from it, and per-base qualities are unavailable. The sample belongs to a study of immune evolution from preneoplasia to lung adenocarcinoma (dated by TCRdb to about 2021). With regard to the full study: The study combined immune gene expression, TCR sequencing and multiplex immunofluorescence to profile immune contexture across lung adenocarcinoma precursors and invasive adenocarcinoma. Resected precursor lesions (AAH, AIS, MIA) and invasive adenocarcinomas were each compared against paired morphologically normal lung tissue. The sample size depended on which specimens were available, not on a prior power calculation. Whole exome sequencing and methylation data from the same cohort of nodules were integrated with the immune data. In total, the cohort included roughly 53 patients with pulmonary nodules, all of whom underwent surgical resection. TCR sequencing data came from over 40 patients. The study reported that under 110 samples were used for TCR sequencing. POLYSOLVER was used to infer Class I HLA alleles from exome data, while LOHHLA was used to detect allele-specific HLA loss.

Broader findings and caveats from the paper: Because all patients came from Japan and China, whether the findings apply to Western populations was uncertain. The findings reflected association rather than direct causation, and larger cohorts with long-term follow-up and longitudinal biopsies were considered necessary. The highest top T cell clone frequencies were observed in normal lung, and a progressive decrease in top T cell clone frequencies appeared to occur from AAH through AIS, MIA and invasive adenocarcinoma. Normal lung showed the highest clonality, whereas later-stage lesions appeared to have higher T cell density and diversity but lower clonality.

Using the immunoSEQ hsTCRbeta Kit, TCR beta CDR3 regions were sequenced from DNA. The authors' analysis ran thus. The ImmunoSEQ Analyzer was used to analyse the TCR sequencing data. T cell clonality was defined as 1 minus Pielou's evenness, calculated on productive rearrangements. To measure T cell diversity, the inverse Simpson index was applied to productive templates. T cell density was TCR beta template counts normalized to usable DNA, estimated by amplifying and sequencing housekeeping genes. TCR metrics were compared across histologic stages using two-sided Kruskal-Wallis tests. TCRdb took this table from immuneACCESS and kept in-frame rearrangements with V and J called. Such tables lack part of the clones; where checked against another copy, unresolved V genes explain under half of the gap, and the rest is unexplained. The DNA was the basis for D and trimming; V, J and clone size are from that table. This sample lists 7,400 or so clones; about 84% were detected once. In total, the top ten clones hold around 7.2% of the sample.

The patients had resection in Japan or China between the mid-2010s and the late 2010s. Histologic diagnosis of each case was confirmed independently by two lung cancer pathologists on H&E slides. DNA was isolated from FFPE tissue using the AllPrep DNA/RNA FFPE Kit. The CDR3 numbers 14 residues from cysteine through phenylalanine. The kept DNA is CDR3 alone, 42 bases in frame from the first base. V is pared back by 2 bases and J by 8 bases, with 13 bases lying between the germline termini. CDR1 and CDR2 are drawn from the germline V gene: SGHNT, YENEEA. This sequence was found in an older person with lung adenocarcinoma. The specimen was FFPE adjacent normal lung tissue. The sequence links TRBV11-3 to TRBJ2-1; confidence is insufficient to name the D gene. This receptor has the CDR3 CASSLNDKGDEQFF. The base sequence is TGTGCCAGCAGCTTAAACGACAAGGGCGATGAGCAGTTCTTC.